This entry lists 19 T cell receptor beta chains sequenced from one sample in a study of Graves' ophthalmopathy and Graves' hyperthyroidism. The authors amplified TCR beta CDR3 regions from RNA transcripts. Following a first-round RT-PCR that used HTBI primers, a second-round multiplex PCR was carried out. From the multiplex PCR reads, TCRdb called clonotypes with MiXCR, one entry per CDR3 protein. The data show about 740,000 distinct CDR3 sequences, roughly 40% seen once. Input material: peripheral blood. These receptors came from an adult man with Graves' ophthalmopathy.

This chain uses TRBV15 with TRBJ2-2; 8 nucleotides agree with TRBD2. V shed 1 base and J 4 bases; nucleotides not matched to a gene: 11. The CDR3 contains 18 residues. Germline assignment: CDR1 LNHNV and CDR2 YYDKDF (reference sequence). CDR3 DNA sequence: TGTGCCACCAGCAGAGGTTTCGGGGGGGGGCCTAGCACCGGGGAGCTGTTTTTT. This encodes CATSRGFGGGPSTGELFF.

This chain connects TRBV7-8 to TRBJ1-5, with 7 bases identical to TRBD1. The V gene's germline CDR1 is SGHVS and CDR2 FQNEAQ. The junction had 8 bases not matched to a gene; V was cut back by 0 bases and J by 3 bases. The length of the CDR3 is 17 residues. The CDR3 nucleotides read TGTGCCAGCAGCTTAGCTAGGACAGGAACCCCCAATCAGCCCCAGCATTTT. Amino acids: CASSLARTGTPNQPQHF.

This clonotype came up many times. The rearrangement joins TRBV2 to TRBJ1-2; maybe TRBD1 (6 bases). Germline CDR1 reads SNHLY; CDR2 reads FYNNEI. V was cut by 4 bases and J by 4 bases, with 7 bases left in between. The CDR3 runs 12 residues. The CDR3 loop is CASSGTVYGYTF. The CDR3 DNA follows: TGTGCCAGCAGTGGGACAGTCTATGGCTACACCTTC.

The chain carries TRBV4-1 and TRBJ1-2; a possible D gene is TRBD1 (6 bases). The CDR3 length is 15 residues. CDR1 and CDR2 (germline): MGHRA, YSYEKL. V shed 7 bases and J shed 4 bases, with 19 bases lying between them. The CDR3 loop is CASTSHRDNFYGYTF. In DNA, the CDR3 is TGCGCCAGCACATCACACCGGGACAACTTCTATGGCTACACCTTC.

This clonotype was recorded a few times. The rearrangement uses TRBV12-3 or TRBV12-4 and TRBJ1-4; D is possibly TRBD1 (6 bases). The V and J ends lost 6 bases and 4 bases respectively, with 18 bases between them. This CDR3 has 16 amino acids. This chain's CDR3 is CASSNTVLRGNEKLFF. CDR3 bases: TGTGCCAGCAGCAATACAGTTCTCAGGGGTAATGAAAAACTGTTTTTT.

This clonotype was detected only a few times. The chain has TRBV2 and TRBJ1-4; D gene unclear. Germline-derived CDR1 and CDR2 are SNHLY and FYNNEI. CDR3 length: 14 residues. V was shortened by 2 bases and J by 4 bases, with 8 bases between the two germline ends. The CDR3 sequence: CASSEQAHNEKLFF. CDR3 nucleotide sequence: TGTGCCAGCAGTGAACAGGCCCATAATGAAAAACTGTTTTTT.

The chain carries TRBV19 and TRBJ1-4; D uncertain. The V gene lost 6 bases and the J gene lost 13 bases, with 9 bases spanning the gap. Germline V gene sequence: CDR1 LNHDA, CDR2 SQIVND (reference sequence). The CDR3 length is 10 residues. CDR3 DNA: TGTGCCAGTAGGCCAACGGGACTGTTTTTT. It yields the protein CASRPTGLFF.

There are a few counts of this clonotype. This rearrangement joins TRBV20-1 to TRBJ2-5, with D possibly being TRBD2 (5 bases). V was shortened by 3 bases and J by 5 bases, with 7 bases between the two germline ends. The germline gives CDR1 DFQATT, CDR2 SNEGSKA (reference sequence). CDR3 size: 11 residues. CDR3 sequence reads: CSASRRETQYF. Written as DNA, the CDR3 is TGCAGTGCTAGCCGGAGGGAGACCCAGTACTTC.

The J gene is TRBJ2-3, the V gene TRBV19; possibly TRBD1 or TRBD2 for D (7 bases each). Germline assignment: CDR1 LNHDA and CDR2 SQIVND (reference sequence). V gave up 9 bases and J gave up 4 bases, with 20 bases separating them. The CDR3 contains 15 residues. CDR3 DNA sequence: TGTGCCAGCGCACCCAGGGGGGGTCGCGCAGATACGCAGTATTTT. Translation: CASAPRGGRADTQYF.

The rearrangement links TRBV2 to TRBJ2-5; possible D gene TRBD1, 6 bases. Trimming stripped 6 bases from V and 5 bases from J, with 16 bases between. Germline lookup yields CDR1 SNHLY and CDR2 FYNNEI. The CDR3 length is 14 residues. CDR3 nucleotides: TGTGCCAGCAGCTCCCGGGACACAGACGAGACCCAGTACTTC. Protein sequence: CASSSRDTDETQYF.

CDR3: CASRFGGFDEQYF. The CDR3 DNA follows: TGTGCCAGCAGGTTCGGGGGGTTCGACGAGCAGTACTTC. The chain uses TRBV2 and TRBJ2-7; TRBD2 aligns across 7 bases. Looked up from germline, CDR1 is SNHLY and CDR2 is FYNNEI. The CDR3 runs to 13 residues. Unmatched junction bases numbered 7, after V lost 6 bases and J lost 5 bases. Variable domain in full (rest from reference TRBV2 and TRBJ2-7): EPEVTQTPSHQVTQMGQEVILRCVPISNHLYFYWYRQILGQKVEFLVSFYNNEISEKSEIFDDQFSVERPDGSNFTLKIRSTKLEDSAMYFCASRFGGFDEQYFGPGTRLTVT.

This clonotype was recorded a few times. The chain links TRBV2 to TRBJ1-4, with TRBD1 identical over 7 bases. Germline V gives CDR1 SNHLY, CDR2 FYNNEI. This CDR3 is built from 16 residues. V was pared by 6 bases and J by 4 bases, with 11 bases of the junction left unmatched. The CDR3 region is CASSVQPGQYNEKLFF. The CDR3, as DNA: TGTGCCAGCAGCGTACAACCGGGACAGTATAATGAAAAACTGTTTTTT.

V and J are TRBV29-1 and TRBJ2-6; the match to TRBD1 covers 8 bases. The CDR3 sequence is 12 residues long. Looked up from germline, CDR1 is SQVTM and CDR2 is ANQGSEA. Losses at the gene ends were 5 bases for V and 8 bases for J; bases not matched to a gene: 2. The CDR3 here is CSVRTGSNVLTF. CDR3 bases: TGCAGCGTTCGGACAGGGTCCAACGTCCTGACTTTC.

V usage is TRBV29-1 and J usage is TRBJ2-2, with 7 bases identical to TRBD1. Germline V gene data show CDR1 as SQVTM and CDR2 as ANQGSEA. With V trimmed by 3 bases and J by 8 bases, 15 bases remained unmatched. This CDR3 contains 16 residues. The CDR3 nucleotides read TGCAGCGTTGACCGGCAAAACTCAGGGGGACAGGGGGAGCTGTTTTTT. Translation gives CSVDRQNSGGQGELFF.

This clonotype has only a few counts. The chain has TRBV2 and TRBJ2-2; 8 nucleotides align to TRBD1. Germline values: CDR1 SNHLY, CDR2 FYNNEI. The ends lost 5 bases at V and 6 bases at J; junction bases unmatched: 8. The CDR3 runs 15 residues. The CDR3 DNA reads as TGTGCCAGCAGTCGCAGGGGGCCCTGGTCCGGGGAGCTGTTTTTT. It translates to CASSRRGPWSGELFF. Variable domain in full (rest from reference TRBV2 and TRBJ2-2): EPEVTQTPSHQVTQMGQEVILRCVPISNHLYFYWYRQILGQKVEFLVSFYNNEISEKSEIFDDQFSVERPDGSNFTLKIRSTKLEDSAMYFCASSRRGPWSGELFFGEGSRLTVL.

The chain employs TRBV5-1 and TRBJ2-7, with TRBD1 identical over 9 bases. The germline V gene encodes CDR1 SGHRS and CDR2 YFSETQ. The V and J ends lost 0 bases and 5 bases, in that order; junction bases with no gene match: 6. The CDR3 extends over 15 amino acids. CDR3 protein: CASSLVGQGLHEQYF. The CDR3 DNA sequence: TGCGCCAGCAGCTTGGTGGGACAGGGTCTCCACGAGCAGTACTTC.

The rearrangement uses TRBV25-1 and TRBJ1-4; TRBD1 aligns across 7 bases. The length of the CDR3 is 16 residues. Germline CDR1 is MGHDK and CDR2 is SYGVNS. Trimming removed 6 bases from V and 1 base from J; junction bases left unmatched: 8. Here the CDR3 DNA reads TGTGCCAGCAGCGTAAGGCCAGGGGGAACTAATGAAAAACTGTTTTTT. Translation gives CASSVRPGGTNEKLFF.

This clonotype was seen at least ten times. The rearrangement uses TRBV9 and TRBJ1-1; 7 bases fit TRBD1. Germline CDR1 and CDR2: SGDLS and YYNGEE. CDR3 length equals 13 residues. The J segment lost 4 bases and the V segment lost 3 bases, leaving 3 bases of the junction unmatched. This CDR3 is CASSANRGTEAFF. The CDR3 bases are TGTGCCAGCAGCGCAAACAGGGGCACTGAAGCTTTCTTT.

Turning to this clonotype: One end of the junction is discordant with germline, which a read error may explain. The V gene is TRBV10-3, the J gene TRBJ1-1, with a possible D match to TRBD1 (5 bases). CDR1 and CDR2 from the germline V gene are ENHRY and SYGVKD. This CDR3 has 16 residues. The CDR3 loop reads CASSAYRDPQNTEAFF. CDR3 nucleotide sequence: TGTGCCAGCAGTGCCTACCGGGACCCCCAGAACACTGAAGCTTTCTTT.